Listed here are 14 T cell receptor beta chains from one sample, sequenced in a study of shared T cell receptors in the human thymus. Clones were sequenced by immunoSEQ multiplex PCR, and TCRdb holds only the in-frame ones, with some missing. Among some 760,000 clones listed, 75% to 90% were seen once. The sample was also reused in another study, on human thymus T cells.

Sequencing was done on a sample of thymocytes. The receptors were sampled from a girl less than two years old with a congenital heart defect.

This chain uses TRBV9 with TRBJ1-2; tentatively, D is TRBD1 (6 bases). CDR3 length: 15 residues. With 3 bases removed from V and 4 bases from J, the gap between germline ends came to 16 bases. Germline CDR1 SGDLS, CDR2 YYNGEE. CDR3 nucleotide sequence: TGTGCCAGCAGCGGATCCGACCAGGGGATCTATGGCTACACCTTC. It translates to CASSGSDQGIYGYTF. The variable domain in full, completed from reference TRBV9 and TRBJ1-2, reads DSGVTQTPKHLITATGQRVTLRCSPRSGDLSVYWYQQSLDQGLQFLIQYYNGEERAKGNILERFSAQQFPDLHSELNLSSLELGDSALYFCASSGSDQGIYGYTFGSGTRLTVV.

The sample holds a few counts of this clone. CDR3 in DNA: TGTGCCAGCAGCGTAAGACAGGGCCAGGGGGAGCAGTACTTC. Residues: CASSVRQGQGEQYF. The chain joins TRBV27 to TRBJ2-7, with 7 nucleotides matching TRBD1. There are 14 residues in the CDR3. Germline lookup yields CDR1 MNHEY and CDR2 SMNVEV (reference sequence). V shed 6 bases, J shed 7 bases, and the junction held 12 bases outside the gene matches.

This chain uses TRBV29-1 with TRBJ2-1; tentative D call: TRBD2 (6 bases). Trimming stripped 4 bases from V and 6 bases from J, with 25 bases between. The CDR3 contains 17 residues. Germline CDR1 SQVTM, CDR2 ANQGSEA. CDR3 bases: TGCAGCGTTGCGGGGGACTCCCGCAGCGCCCCGGCCAATGAGCAGTTCTTC. As protein: CSVAGDSRSAPANEQFF.

This clone has only a few counts. The J gene is TRBJ2-2, the V gene TRBV6-1; 8 bases agree with TRBD1. Germline loops: CDR1 MNHNS, CDR2 SASEGT. The junction had 4 bases not matched to a gene; V was cut back by 6 bases and J by 4 bases. CDR3 length equals 14 residues. In nucleotides, the CDR3 is TGTGCCAGCAGCCACGACAGGGGCACCGGGGAGCTGTTTTTT. Translation: CASSHDRGTGELFF.

The genes are TRBV7-6 and TRBJ2-2; the D gene is possibly TRBD2 (5 bases). V lost 1 base, J lost 8 bases, and 14 bases lay in between. The germline V gene encodes CDR1 SGHVS and CDR2 FNYEAQ. The CDR3 totals 15 residues. The CDR3: CASSLEAGPGGELFF. The CDR3 bases are TGTGCCAGCAGCTTAGAGGCGGGCCCAGGAGGGGAGCTGTTTTTT.

The CDR3 DNA reads TGTGCCACCGTAATCAGACAGGGGACCTACAATGAGCAGTTCTTC. Translating it yields CATVIRQGTYNEQFF. The chain joins TRBV19 to TRBJ2-1; 8 nucleotides align to TRBD1. The CDR3 consists of 15 residues. CDR1 is LNHDA and CDR2 is SQIVND in the germline V gene (reference sequence). V shed 10 bases, J shed 2 bases, and the junction held 10 bases outside the gene matches.

This clone was seen more than once but under ten times. The V and J genes are TRBV10-3 and TRBJ2-5; 9 bases fit TRBD2. The CDR3 loop spans 14 amino acids. The germline gives CDR1 ENHRY, CDR2 SYGVKD. V was clipped by 11 bases and J by 2 bases; unmatched bases: 9. CDR3 sequence: CAATSGETQETQYF. CDR3 coding DNA: TGTGCCGCGACTAGCGGAGAAACACAAGAGACCCAGTACTTC.

CDR3 nucleotide sequence: TGTGCCAGTAGCGGTGGGTCGGGCACCGGGGAGCTGTTTTTT. Protein sequence: CASSGGSGTGELFF. The rearrangement uses TRBV19 and TRBJ2-2, with D unclear. The V gene lost 6 bases and the J gene lost 4 bases, with 12 bases spanning the gap. This CDR3 spans 14 amino acids. Germline assignment: CDR1 LNHDA and CDR2 SQIVND (reference sequence).

This clone was found a few times. The CDR3 is CASSQDFPAGQETQYF. CDR3 coding DNA: TGTGCCAGCAGCCAAGATTTCCCAGCAGGGCAAGAGACCCAGTACTTC. The V gene is TRBV14, the J gene TRBJ2-5; D might be TRBD1 (5 bases). Trimming took off 0 bases at V and 2 bases at J, with 13 bases between the two ends. Germline loops: CDR1 SGHDN, CDR2 FVKESK. The CDR3 loop spans 16 amino acids.

The J gene is TRBJ2-7, the V gene TRBV6-6; perhaps TRBD2 as D (6 bases). CDR1 and CDR2 (germline): MNHNY, SVGAGI (reference sequence). This CDR3 is 15 amino acids long. V was trimmed by 1 base and J by 2 bases, leaving 12 bases between them. The DNA for the CDR3 is TGTGCCAGCAGTTACTGGGCGGGGCAGACCTACGAGCAGTACTTC. Its protein product is CASSYWAGQTYEQYF.

The genes are TRBV7-9 and TRBJ1-6; perhaps TRBD1 as D (5 bases). CDR1 SEHNR and CDR2 FQNEAQ come from the germline V gene (reference sequence). The length of the CDR3 is 18 residues. Trimming cost V 1 base and J 0 bases, with 13 bases left between them. CDR3 protein: CASSLEWGGSSYNSPLHF. In DNA form, the CDR3 reads TGTGCCAGCAGCTTAGAGTGGGGGGGGAGCTCCTATAATTCACCCCTCCACTTT.

The chain couples TRBV2 to TRBJ1-2; tentatively, D is TRBD1 (5 bases). Trimming took off 10 bases at V and 1 base at J, with 13 bases between the two ends. Germline V gives CDR1 SNHLY, CDR2 FYNNEI. This CDR3 is 13 amino acids long. In DNA, the CDR3 is TGTGCCAACCAAATAGGGGTTAACTATGGCTACACCTTC. This encodes CANQIGVNYGYTF. The variable domain in full, completed from reference TRBV2 and TRBJ1-2, reads EPEVTQTPSHQVTQMGQEVILRCVPISNHLYFYWYRQILGQKVEFLVSFYNNEISEKSEIFDDQFSVERPDGSNFTLKIRSTKLEDSAMYFCANQIGVNYGYTFGSGTRLTVV.

V and J are TRBV27 and TRBJ1-1; unclear D gene. With 2 bases removed from V and 6 bases from J, the gap between germline ends came to 13 bases. Per germline, CDR1 MNHEY and CDR2 SMNVEV (reference sequence). CDR3 length equals 14 residues. CDR3 DNA sequence: TGTGCCAGCAGTTTAATGCCCGAGGGCCCTGAAGCTTTCTTT. This sequence encodes CASSLMPEGPEAFF.

The rearrangement joins TRBV19 to TRBJ1-2; D gene unclear. Germline CDR1 and CDR2: LNHDA and SQIVND (reference sequence). Deletions cut 4 bases from V and 8 bases from J, with 17 bases between. The CDR3 is 14 residues long. Here the CDR3 DNA reads TGTGCCAGTAGTAAAGCACCGCACCGCAGGGGCTACACCTTC. It translates to CASSKAPHRRGYTF.